These T cell receptor beta chains were read from a single sample in a study of blood T cell repertoires in COVID-19. The protocol was immunoSEQ multiplex PCR, while the TCRdb copy is restricted to in-frame clones and leaves out a portion. The sample records 100,000 to 120,000 clones, more than 80% being singletons. The sequenced material came from peripheral blood. The receptors were gathered from a woman aged 60-75 years with COVID-19, enrolled during active disease. Each CDR3 is given with its conserved first and last residue. Fields, in order: V gene, clone size, J gene, D gene, CDR3 DNA, CDR3 protein. D genes are given only for firm matches. Clone size appears in some rows only: once, few, many, or a class for an expanded clone.

v_gene: TRBV29-1
abundance: few
j_gene: TRBJ1-1
d_gene: .
CDR3nt: TGCAGCGTTGAACGCAGCGAGAACACTGAAGCTTTCTTT
CDR3aa: CSVERSENTEAFF

v_gene: TRBV27
abundance: .
j_gene: TRBJ2-2
d_gene: TRBD1
CDR3nt: TGTGCCAGCAGTTTAGAGGGGGCGCTCACCGGGGAGCTGTTTTTT
CDR3aa: CASSLEGALTGELFF

v_gene: TRBV7-9
abundance: .
j_gene: TRBJ2-1
d_gene: .
CDR3nt: TGTGCCAGCAGCTTTGCCATAGATGTCGAGCAGTTCTTC
CDR3aa: CASSFAIDVEQFF

v_gene: TRBV7-8
abundance: .
j_gene: TRBJ1-2
d_gene: TRBD1
CDR3nt: TGTGCCAGCAGTTTCGGGACAGGGGACTATGGCTACACCTTC
CDR3aa: CASSFGTGDYGYTF

v_gene: TRBV15
abundance: .
j_gene: TRBJ2-5
d_gene: .
CDR3nt: TGTGCCACCAGCAGACCCGGGACCGAGACGGGGGCCCAGTACTTC
CDR3aa: CATSRPGTETGAQYF

v_gene: TRBV15
abundance: .
j_gene: TRBJ2-7
d_gene: .
CDR3nt: TGTGCCACCAGCAGAGATAAAGCAACGACCTACGAGCAGTACTTC
CDR3aa: CATSRDKATTYEQYF

v_gene: TRBV6-5
abundance: .
j_gene: TRBJ2-7
d_gene: .
CDR3nt: TGTGCCAGCAGCCGGGTCCCTCCCTACGAGCAGTACTTC
CDR3aa: CASSRVPPYEQYF

v_gene: TRBV9
abundance: once
j_gene: TRBJ2-1
d_gene: .
CDR3nt: TGTGCCAGCAGCGCCGGGACTCCAGGCAATGAGCAGTTCTTC
CDR3aa: CASSAGTPGNEQFF

v_gene: TRBV5-1
abundance: few
j_gene: TRBJ1-1
d_gene: .
CDR3nt: TGCGCCAGCAGCTGGGGGGAAAGGGGTACTGAAGCTTTCTTT
CDR3aa: CASSWGERGTEAFF

v_gene: TRBV25-1
abundance: .
j_gene: TRBJ1-1
d_gene: .
CDR3nt: TGTGCCAGCAGTGAATCCCTGAGTGGCGGAACTGAAGCTTTCTTT
CDR3aa: CASSESLSGGTEAFF

v_gene: TRBV3-1/TRBV3-2
abundance: .
j_gene: TRBJ1-2
d_gene: .
CDR3nt: TGTGCCAGCAGCCAGTGGTCGCGACCTGACAGCTTCCACTATGGCTACACCTTC
CDR3aa: CASSQWSRPDSFHYGYTF

v_gene: TRBV7-3
abundance: .
j_gene: TRBJ2-5
d_gene: TRBD2
CDR3nt: TGTGCCAGCAGCTTAAGGGAGGGCGAGACCCAGTACTTC
CDR3aa: CASSLREGETQYF

v_gene: TRBV19
abundance: once
j_gene: TRBJ1-2
d_gene: .
CDR3nt: TGTGCCAGTAGTATTCCAGGGGTAAAAGGCTACACCTTC
CDR3aa: CASSIPGVKGYTF

v_gene: TRBV16
abundance: .
j_gene: TRBJ1-2
d_gene: TRBD1
CDR3nt: TGTGCCAGCAGCCAATCGCACAGGGGGGCGAATGGCTACACCTTC
CDR3aa: CASSQSHRGANGYTF

v_gene: TRBV18
abundance: .
j_gene: TRBJ1-3
d_gene: .
CDR3nt: TGTGCCAGCTCACCAATCCCAGGGGTTGCTGGAAACACCATATATTTT
CDR3aa: CASSPIPGVAGNTIYF

v_gene: TRBV7-3
abundance: .
j_gene: TRBJ2-2
d_gene: .
CDR3nt: TGTGCCAGCAGCCAACCGGAGGGAACCGGGGAGCTGTTTTTT
CDR3aa: CASSQPEGTGELFF

v_gene: TRBV27
abundance: .
j_gene: TRBJ1-2
d_gene: .
CDR3nt: TGTGCCAGCAGTCCCCAGGCGGGGTTGGGTGGCTACACCTTC
CDR3aa: CASSPQAGLGGYTF

v_gene: TRBV28
abundance: once
j_gene: TRBJ1-4
d_gene: .
CDR3nt: TGTGCCAGCAAGGCGGGCAGTGAAAAACTGTTTTTT
CDR3aa: CASKAGSEKLFF

v_gene: TRBV12-5
abundance: .
j_gene: TRBJ1-4
d_gene: TRBD1
CDR3nt: TGTGCTAGTGGGATGGGACAGCCGCATGAAAAACTGTTTTTT
CDR3aa: CASGMGQPHEKLFF

v_gene: TRBV24-1
abundance: .
j_gene: TRBJ1-1
d_gene: TRBD1
CDR3nt: TGTGCCACCAGTGATTTGCTCAGGCAGGGGGCCAGTAACACTGAAGCTTTCTTT
CDR3aa: CATSDLLRQGASNTEAFF

v_gene: TRBV27
abundance: .
j_gene: TRBJ2-5
d_gene: .
CDR3nt: TGTGCCAGCAGTTTTAGGCCCGCAGGTTTTGGGGAGACCCAGTACTTC
CDR3aa: CASSFRPAGFGETQYF

v_gene: TRBV29-1
abundance: once
j_gene: TRBJ1-1
d_gene: .
CDR3nt: TGCAGCGTTGATGGACAAAACACTGAAGCTTTCTTT
CDR3aa: CSVDGQNTEAFF

v_gene: TRBV4-1
abundance: .
j_gene: TRBJ1-6
d_gene: .
CDR3nt: TGCGCCAGCAGCCCACGACAGGCGCCAGATTCACCCCTCCACTTT
CDR3aa: CASSPRQAPDSPLHF

v_gene: TRBV9
abundance: .
j_gene: TRBJ1-3
d_gene: .
CDR3nt: TGTGCCAGCAGCGTAGAAGGGACCCGGGGGGCGCCCCTAGTTGGAAACACCATATATTTT
CDR3aa: CASSVEGTRGAPLVGNTIYF

v_gene: TRBV2
abundance: .
j_gene: TRBJ1-6
d_gene: .
CDR3nt: TGTGCCAGCAGTGAAGGGCCGGACAGCTATAATTCACCCCTCCACTTT
CDR3aa: CASSEGPDSYNSPLHF

v_gene: TRBV7-9
abundance: .
j_gene: TRBJ2-7
d_gene: TRBD1
CDR3nt: TGTGCCAGCAGCCCAACGAACAGGGGGGACTACGAGCAGTACTTC
CDR3aa: CASSPTNRGDYEQYF